Below are 30 T cell receptor beta chains sequenced from a single sample in a study of technical replicates of blood from a few donors. TCRdb's table, derived via immunoSEQ multiplex PCR, lists solely in-frame clones and lacks some. This sample has some 70,000 clones, with around nine tenths found just once. The sample comprised T cells isolated from PBMCs. Receptor source: a human donor in good health.

This chain connects TRBV9 to TRBJ2-7; 10 bases are a match to TRBD2. Per the germline V gene, CDR1 is SGDLS and CDR2 is YYNGEE. Germline trimming cut 0 bases from V and 7 bases from J; bases unmatched to any gene: 7. The CDR3 extends over 15 amino acids. The CDR3 is CASSVGSGRAREQYF. DNA of the CDR3: TGTGCCAGCAGCGTAGGAAGCGGGAGGGCCAGGGAGCAGTACTTC.

V usage is TRBV29-1 and J usage is TRBJ2-4; TRBD1 matches at 7 bases. Germline V gene sequence: CDR1 SQVTM, CDR2 ANQGSEA. The junction had 4 bases not matched to a gene; V was cut back by 7 bases and J by 1 base. CDR3 size: 13 residues. CDR3 sequence reads: CSAKTGAKNIQYF. Written as DNA, the CDR3 is TGCAGCGCAAAGACAGGGGCCAAAAACATTCAGTACTTC.

The gene calls are TRBV23-1 and TRBJ1-2, with no clear D. TRBV23-1 has ORF status, its function being uncertain. Trimming removed 0 bases from V and 2 bases from J, with 10 bases in between. The CDR3 runs to 15 residues. This CDR3 reads CASSQSHSSNYGYTF. The CDR3 nucleotides are TGCGCCAGCAGTCAATCTCACAGCTCAAACTATGGCTACACCTTC.

This clone came up a few times. The chain carries TRBV6-4 and TRBJ2-5; TRBD1 aligns across 7 bases. Trimming removed 8 bases from V and 1 base from J; junction bases left unmatched: 7. CDR3 length equals 14 residues. Germline-derived CDR1 and CDR2 are MRHNA and SNTAGT. In DNA, the CDR3 is TGTGCCAGCTCCCGGGACAGCTCCCAAGAGACCCAGTACTTC. Residues: CASSRDSSQETQYF.

This clone was counted once. This rearrangement joins TRBV28 to TRBJ2-7; no reliable D call. CDR1 and CDR2 (germline): MDHEN, SYDVKM. The CDR3 runs 11 residues. V was shortened by 3 bases and J by 5 bases, with 5 bases between the two germline ends. CDR3 sequence: CASSFSDEQYF. DNA of the CDR3: TGTGCCAGCAGTTTTTCGGACGAGCAGTACTTC. The full variable domain, in which reference TRBV28 and TRBJ2-7 provide the parts outside the CDR3, is DVKVTQSSRYLVKRTGEKVFLECVQDMDHENMFWYRQDPGLGLRLIYFSYDVKMKEKGDIPEGYSVSREKKERFSLILESASTNQTSMYLCASSFSDEQYFGPGTRLTVT.

In its sample, this clone was seen once. The chain couples TRBV7-2 to TRBJ2-7; perhaps TRBD1 as D (5 bases). The CDR3 length is 13 residues. V dropped 5 bases and J dropped 4 bases, with 12 bases sitting between them. Germline values: CDR1 SGHTA, CDR2 FQGNSA. CDR3 region: CASSVPTGYEQYF. For the CDR3, the DNA is TGTGCCAGCAGCGTACCTACAGGTTACGAGCAGTACTTC. The variable domain in full, with the rest retrieved from reference TRBV7-2 and TRBJ2-7, is GAGVSQSPSNKVTEKGKDVELRCDPISGHTALYWYRQSLGQGLEFLIYFQGNSAPDKSGLPSDRFSAERTGGSVSTLTIQRTQQEDSAVYLCASSVPTGYEQYFGPGTRLTVT.

The V call is TRBV7-3, the J call TRBJ2-2; D is undetermined. The germline CDR1 and CDR2 sequences are SGHTA and FQGTGA. This CDR3 comprises 15 residues. Trimming took 4 bases from V and 6 from J, leaving 15 bases between them. The CDR3 here is CASSSDLTVPGELFF. Written as DNA, the CDR3 is TGTGCCAGCAGCTCCGACCTAACAGTTCCCGGGGAGCTGTTTTTT.

The chain recombines TRBV6-4 with TRBJ2-2; weak D call: TRBD2 (6 bases). The CDR3 contains 13 residues. Trimming removed 6 bases from V and 4 bases from J, with 9 bases in between. Per the germline V gene, CDR1 is MRHNA and CDR2 is SNTAGT. The CDR3 DNA follows: TGTGCCAGCAGGAGGGACTCCACCGGGGAGCTGTTTTTT. This translates into CASRRDSTGELFF.

This chain joins TRBV5-6 and TRBJ2-3, with 8 bases fitting TRBD1. Germline V lookup: CDR1 SGHDT, CDR2 YYEEEE. Trimming took 4 bases from V and 2 from J; bases not matched to a gene: 9. The CDR3 is 16 residues long. CDR3 DNA: TGTGCCAGCAGCGAGCTGACAGGGGTGTACACAGATACGCAGTATTTT. Amino acids: CASSELTGVYTDTQYF.

This rearrangement joins TRBV5-6 to TRBJ2-5, with TRBD2 as a possible D gene (6 bases). Germline V gives CDR1 SGHDT, CDR2 YYEEEE. Trimming shortened V by 5 bases and J by 5 bases, and 7 bases separated the two germline ends. The CDR3 loop spans 11 amino acids. In DNA form, the CDR3 reads TGTGCCAGCAGTCGGGGGGAGACCCAGTACTTC. It encodes CASSRGETQYF.

J is TRBJ1-1 and V is TRBV28; D unresolved. V lost 5 bases and J lost 0, with 7 bases in between. CDR1 and CDR2 from the germline V gene are MDHEN and SYDVKM. This CDR3 region has 13 residues. The CDR3 loop is CASSEEVNTEAFF. DNA for the CDR3: TGTGCCAGCAGTGAAGAGGTGAACACTGAAGCTTTCTTT.

The chain recombines TRBV5-1 with TRBJ2-7; TRBD2 might be the D (6 bases). Trimming took 4 bases from V and 5 from J, leaving 13 bases between them. This CDR3 is built from 13 residues. From germline, CDR1 is SGHRS and CDR2 YFSETQ. The CDR3 DNA reads as TGCGCCAGCAGCGAACTAGCACCTAACGAGCAGTACTTC. Protein: CASSELAPNEQYF.

This chain connects TRBV7-7 to TRBJ2-1; the D is unclear. Per germline, CDR1 SSHAT and CDR2 FNYEAQ (reference sequence). The CDR3 contains 13 residues. V was shortened by 5 bases and J by 5 bases, with 10 bases between the two germline ends. The CDR3 protein is CASSRRPDNEQFF. DNA for the CDR3: TGTGCCAGCAGCAGGAGACCCGACAATGAGCAGTTCTTC.

For the CDR3, the DNA is TGCGCCAGCAGCCATACAGGTTTTTACGAGCAGTACTTC. It codes for CASSHTGFYEQYF. The rearrangement links TRBV4-1 to TRBJ2-7, with D maybe TRBD1 (5 bases). The CDR3 consists of 13 residues. The germline V and J ends were trimmed by 3 bases and 4 bases, with 10 bases remaining between them. CDR1 is MGHRA and CDR2 is YSYEKL in the germline V gene.

This sequence joins TRBV11-2 and TRBJ2-1; 13 bases map to TRBD2. Germline trimming cut 1 base from V and 7 bases from J; bases unmatched to any gene: 10. The CDR3 runs to 18 residues. Germline V lookup: CDR1 SGHAT, CDR2 FQNNGV. CDR3 in DNA: TGTGCCAGCAGCTTAGCCTTCAGGGGACTAGCGGGAAAAAATGAGCAGTTCTTC. Translation: CASSLAFRGLAGKNEQFF.

The chain is built from TRBV15 and TRBJ2-1, with 9 bases identical to TRBD2. The V gene end was trimmed by 5 bases and the J gene end by 5 bases; junction bases not matched to a gene: 13. The length of the CDR3 is 17 residues. Germline V lookup: CDR1 LNHNV, CDR2 YYDKDF (reference sequence). The CDR3 protein is CATSSELWAGGDNEQFF. CDR3 nucleotides: TGTGCCACCAGCTCGGAGTTATGGGCGGGAGGGGACAATGAGCAGTTCTTC.

J is TRBJ2-2 and V is TRBV14; D not resolved. The CDR3 is 13 residues long. Germline CDR1 reads SGHDN; CDR2 reads FVKESK. V was trimmed by 1 base and J by 4 bases, leaving 4 bases between them. CDR3 nucleotides: TGTGCCAGCAGCCAAGGAGCCACCGGGGAGCTGTTTTTT. Protein sequence: CASSQGATGELFF.

This sequence joins TRBV11-2 and TRBJ2-5, with a weak D call TRBD2 (6 bases). V was trimmed by 1 base and J by 3 bases, leaving 18 bases between them. There are 17 residues in the CDR3. Germline V gene sequence: CDR1 SGHAT, CDR2 FQNNGV. For the CDR3, the DNA is TGTGCCAGCAGCTTAGGGGGAAGATATCAGCGGGAAGAGACCCAGTACTTC. This encodes CASSLGGRYQREETQYF.

This chain uses TRBV5-1 with TRBJ2-7; possible D gene TRBD2, 5 bases. Trimming took 4 bases from V and 7 from J, leaving 12 bases between them. CDR1 SGHRS and CDR2 YFSETQ come from the germline V gene. The CDR3 runs 12 residues. The CDR3 DNA reads as TGCGCCAGCAGCAACCCGCCGGGGGAGCAGTACTTC. This codes for CASSNPPGEQYF.

The V and J genes are TRBV7-6 and TRBJ2-7; 7 bases agree with TRBD2. Germline assignment: CDR1 SGHVS and CDR2 FNYEAQ. The V segment lost 1 base and the J segment 6 bases; nucleotides outside the gene matches: 6. The CDR3 contains 14 residues. The CDR3 DNA sequence: TGTGCCAGCAGCTTAGACGCGGGAGTCACCGAGCAGTACTTC. Its protein product is CASSLDAGVTEQYF.

The rearrangement uses TRBV28 and TRBJ2-1; tentative D call: TRBD2 (6 bases). V lost 6 bases and J lost 0, with 9 bases in between. Germline-derived CDR1 and CDR2 are MDHEN and SYDVKM. The CDR3 loop spans 14 amino acids. The CDR3 nucleotides are TGTGCCAGCAGGTTGACTAGCTCCTACAATGAGCAGTTCTTC. Translated: CASRLTSSYNEQFF.

The chain recombines TRBV28 with TRBJ2-2; D possibly corresponds to TRBD2 (6 bases). CDR3 length: 16 residues. The germline CDR1 and CDR2 sequences are MDHEN and SYDVKM. Trimming removed 4 bases from V and 2 bases from J, with 14 bases in between. The CDR3 reads CASSWAGRSNTGELFF. The DNA of the CDR3 is TGTGCCAGCAGTTGGGCGGGGCGGAGTAACACCGGGGAGCTGTTTTTT.

This chain connects TRBV12-2 to TRBJ1-2; whether TRBD1, the table's D call, matches the DNA was not checked. TRBV12-2 is listed as a pseudogene. The CDR3 length is 15 residues. CDR3 sequence (DNA): TGTGCAAGTCGCTTAGTAAGGGGGCGAAGCTATGGCTACACCTTC. Translation: CASRLVRGRSYGYTF.

CDR3 sequence reads: CASSLLGEQYF. The CDR3 coding sequence is TGTGCCAGCAGCTTGCTAGGCGAGCAGTACTTC. This chain connects TRBV28 to TRBJ2-7; D not resolved. The CDR3 covers 11 residues. Germline V lookup: CDR1 MDHEN, CDR2 SYDVKM. Trimming pared 6 bases from V and 6 bases from J, leaving 9 bases between.

The CDR3 is CASSPGQTLYGYTF. CDR3 nucleotide sequence: TGTGCCAGCTCACCGGGACAGACTCTTTATGGCTACACCTTC. The V call is TRBV18, the J call TRBJ1-2, with TRBD1 matching 7 bases. V was clipped by 3 bases and J by 5 bases; unmatched bases: 6. The CDR3 sequence is 14 residues long. Looked up from germline, CDR1 is KGHSH and CDR2 is LQKENI. Full variable domain (rest looked up from reference TRBV18 and TRBJ1-2): NAGVMQNPRHLVRRRGQEARLRCSPMKGHSHVYWYRQLPEEGLKFMVYLQKENIIDESGMPKERFSAEFPKEGPSILRIQQVVRGDSAAYFCASSPGQTLYGYTFGSGTRLTVV.

The V and J genes are TRBV28 and TRBJ2-7; D may be TRBD2 (6 bases). CDR1 is MDHEN, CDR2 SYDVKM, per germline. V gave up 8 bases and J gave up 9 bases, with 23 bases separating them. The CDR3 has 14 residues. The CDR3 is CASSLDYNRDGQYF. DNA for the CDR3: TGTGCCAGCTCCCTGGACTACAATCGCGACGGGCAGTACTTC.

The gene calls are TRBV6-5 and TRBJ1-1, with a possible D match to TRBD1 (5 bases). The length of the CDR3 is 15 residues. V shed 4 bases and J shed 3 bases, with 15 bases lying between them. Per the germline V gene, CDR1 is MNHEY and CDR2 is SVGAGI. CDR3 in DNA: TGTGCCAGCAGTTCGCCCGGGGGTAGGTACACTGAAGCTTTCTTT. It translates to CASSSPGGRYTEAFF.

The chain links TRBV5-4 to TRBJ2-7; D call uncertain. Germline lookup yields CDR1 SGHNT and CDR2 YYREEE (reference sequence). The V end lost 4 bases, the J end lost 2 bases, and 7 bases lay between the germline ends. The CDR3 covers 12 residues. CDR3 sequence: CASSLGTYEQYF. The CDR3 DNA sequence: TGTGCCAGCAGCCTGGGTACCTACGAGCAGTACTTC.

The chain recombines TRBV7-9 with TRBJ1-5; D remains unclear. V was clipped by 5 bases and J by 0 bases, with 8 bases between them. CDR1 is SEHNR and CDR2 is FQNEAQ in the germline V gene (reference sequence). The CDR3 runs 14 residues. The CDR3 here is CASSPGGSNQPQHF. The CDR3 bases are TGTGCCAGCAGCCCCGGTGGTAGCAATCAGCCCCAGCATTTT.

The rearrangement links TRBV5-1 to TRBJ2-7; weak D call: TRBD1 (6 bases). Germline V gives CDR1 SGHRS, CDR2 YFSETQ. The CDR3 extends over 15 amino acids. V was pared by 3 bases and J by 3 bases, with 16 bases between. The CDR3 nucleotides read TGCGCCAGCAGCTATTTGGACAGCGCGAACTACGAGCAGTACTTC. Translated, it gives CASSYLDSANYEQYF.